These T cell receptor beta chains were read from a single sample in a study of blood T cell repertoires in COVID-19. TCRdb's table, derived via immunoSEQ multiplex PCR, lists solely in-frame clones and lacks some. The table has some 150,000 clones, 87% seen once. Sequencing input: peripheral blood. All receptors derive from a woman aged 50 to 60 with active or convalescent COVID-19. Each CDR3 is given without its conserved first and last residue. Clone size is given for some rows only: seen once, a few or many times, or a class if the clone is expanded.

J gene	clone size	V gene	CDR3 protein
TRBJ1-2	-	TRBV4-3	ASSQGFGTGIVQGGYT
TRBJ2-5	-	TRBV7-2	ASSPPGRGQETQY
TRBJ2-7	-	TRBV19	ASSRTEGYEQY
TRBJ2-3	-	TRBV7-2	ASSLTSGSTDTQY
TRBJ2-2	-	TRBV3-1/TRBV3-2	ASTRTGGTGELF
TRBJ2-1	-	TRBV11-2	ASSSILAGGPREQF
TRBJ1-6	-	TRBV5-4	ASSLVFDRGLYNSPLH
TRBJ2-3	once	TRBV2	ASMVDYTTDTQY
TRBJ2-7	-	TRBV25-1	ASSEFATYEQY
TRBJ1-6	-	TRBV5-1	ASSLEIYSPLH
TRBJ1-1	once	TRBV4-1	ASSQEGGRGLLSTEAF
TRBJ1-1	-	TRBV19	ASSRRTGPMNTEAF
TRBJ2-7	-	TRBV4-2	ASSQYGTFYEQY
TRBJ1-1	once	TRBV27	ASSLYRNTEAF
TRBJ1-5	-	TRBV3-1/TRBV3-2	ASSQDYRLVGNQPQH
TRBJ2-1	few	TRBV19	ASSILQFTSSNEQF
TRBJ2-1	-	TRBV12-5	ASGLVIGSGGYNEQF
TRBJ1-2	-	TRBV19	ASSILNRGASYGYT
TRBJ2-1	-	TRBV19	ASSIRGTSSYNEQF
TRBJ1-1	-	TRBV7-9	ASSLPVMNTEAF
TRBJ2-1	once	TRBV11-2	ASKYSGRGANEQF
TRBJ2-1	-	TRBV7-2	ASSLGGGGNEQF
TRBJ1-1	-	TRBV2	ASTPQGNTEAF
TRBJ1-1	-	TRBV6-2/TRBV6-3	ASSTLTTGMNTEAF
TRBJ1-3	few	TRBV9	ASSGAGQALSGNTIY
TRBJ1-3	-	TRBV2	ASSVDGNSGNTIY
TRBJ1-1	-	TRBV19	ASSIKAGAAEAF
TRBJ1-5	-	TRBV6-6	ASWQGAQPQH
TRBJ1-2	-	TRBV5-1	ASSLVEGGPYGYT
TRBJ1-6	-	TRBV7-3	ASSFSGQGYSPLH
TRBJ1-3	-	TRBV6-2/TRBV6-3	ASTYATGTGNTIY
TRBJ1-1	-	TRBV30	AWSPVHTEAF
TRBJ2-5	-	TRBV11-3	ASSSQGRGETQY
TRBJ1-1	once	TRBV19	ASTSPGTNTEAF
TRBJ2-7	-	TRBV7-2	ASSLQGPYEQY
TRBJ2-5	-	TRBV5-4	ASSRTSGRASETQY
TRBJ2-1	-	TRBV11-2	ASSLGTSGGMDEQF
TRBJ2-7	few	TRBV15	ATSRDRASGSYEQY
TRBJ2-1	-	TRBV6-4	ASSNTGDYNEQF
TRBJ2-7	-	TRBV19	ASSSGKGYEQY
TRBJ1-5	few	TRBV7-2	ASSLSTATNQPQH
TRBJ2-7	-	TRBV3-1/TRBV3-2	ASSLAGGTYEQY
TRBJ2-1	-	TRBV4-3	ASSQLAVSGYPNEQF
TRBJ1-5	-	TRBV10-3	AISGDRAINQPQH
TRBJ1-2	-	TRBV27	ASKGDGYT
TRBJ2-1	-	TRBV27	ATRGLAGNNEQF
TRBJ2-7	-	TRBV15	ATSSRTNSYEQY
TRBJ2-3	-	TRBV11-2	ASSLDPQAGAIPDTQY
TRBJ1-1	-	TRBV11-1	ASSHIDRMNTEAF
TRBJ2-1	-	TRBV3-1/TRBV3-2	ASSQDRGGDYNEQF
TRBJ2-1	-	TRBV9	ASSVGGAAGGVEQF